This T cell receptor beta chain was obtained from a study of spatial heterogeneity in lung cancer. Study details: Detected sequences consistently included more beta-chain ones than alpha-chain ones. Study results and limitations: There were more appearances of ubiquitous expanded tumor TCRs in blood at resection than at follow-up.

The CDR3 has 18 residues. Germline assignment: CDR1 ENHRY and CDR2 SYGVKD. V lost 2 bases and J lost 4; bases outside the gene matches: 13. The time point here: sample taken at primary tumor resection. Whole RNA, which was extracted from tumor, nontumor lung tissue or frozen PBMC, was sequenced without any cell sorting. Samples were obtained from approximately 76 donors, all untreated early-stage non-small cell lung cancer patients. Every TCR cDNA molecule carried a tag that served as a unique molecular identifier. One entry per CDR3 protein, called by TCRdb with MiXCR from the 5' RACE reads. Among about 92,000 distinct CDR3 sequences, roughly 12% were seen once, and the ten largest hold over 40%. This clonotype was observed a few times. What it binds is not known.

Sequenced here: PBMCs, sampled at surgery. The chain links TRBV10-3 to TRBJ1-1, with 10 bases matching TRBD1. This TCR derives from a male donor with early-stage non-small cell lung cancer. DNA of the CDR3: TGTGCCATCAGTGAGGCTCCCAAGACAGGGGGCGGTGTCACTGAAGCTTTCTTT. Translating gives CAISEAPKTGGGVTEAFF.